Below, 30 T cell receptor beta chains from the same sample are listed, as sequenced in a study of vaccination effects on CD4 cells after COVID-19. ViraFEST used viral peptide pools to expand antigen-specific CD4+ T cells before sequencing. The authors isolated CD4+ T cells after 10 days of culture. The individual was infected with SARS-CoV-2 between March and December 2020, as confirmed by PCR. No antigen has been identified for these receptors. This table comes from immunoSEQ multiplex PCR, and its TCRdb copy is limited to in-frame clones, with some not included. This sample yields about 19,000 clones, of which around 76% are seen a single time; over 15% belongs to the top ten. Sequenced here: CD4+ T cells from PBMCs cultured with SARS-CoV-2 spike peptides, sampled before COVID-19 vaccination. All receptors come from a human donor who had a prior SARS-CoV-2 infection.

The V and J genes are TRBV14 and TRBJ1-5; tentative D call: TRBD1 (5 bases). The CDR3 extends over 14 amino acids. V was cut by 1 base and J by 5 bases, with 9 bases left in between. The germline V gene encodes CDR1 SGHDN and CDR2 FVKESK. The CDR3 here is CASSQAGRDQPQHF. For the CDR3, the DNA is TGTGCCAGCAGCCAAGCAGGGAGGGATCAGCCCCAGCATTTT. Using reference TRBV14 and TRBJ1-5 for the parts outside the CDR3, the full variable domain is EAGVTQFPSHSVIEKGQTVTLRCDPISGHDNLYWYRRVMGKEIKFLLHFVKESKQDESGMPNNRFLAERTGGTYSTLKVQPAELEDSGVYFCASSQAGRDQPQHFGDGTRLSIL.

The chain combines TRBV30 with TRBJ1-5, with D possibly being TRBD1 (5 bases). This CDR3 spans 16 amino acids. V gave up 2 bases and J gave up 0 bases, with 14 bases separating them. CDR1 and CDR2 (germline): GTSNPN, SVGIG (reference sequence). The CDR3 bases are TGTGCCTGGAGTATCCAGGGTAGGGATAGCAATCAGCCCCAGCATTTT. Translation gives CAWSIQGRDSNQPQHF.

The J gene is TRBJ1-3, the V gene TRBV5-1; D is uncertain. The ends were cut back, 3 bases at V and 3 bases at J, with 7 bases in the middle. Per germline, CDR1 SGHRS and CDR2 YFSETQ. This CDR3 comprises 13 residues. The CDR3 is CASSSGSGNTIYF. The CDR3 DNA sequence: TGCGCCAGCAGCTCCGGGAGTGGAAACACCATATATTTT.

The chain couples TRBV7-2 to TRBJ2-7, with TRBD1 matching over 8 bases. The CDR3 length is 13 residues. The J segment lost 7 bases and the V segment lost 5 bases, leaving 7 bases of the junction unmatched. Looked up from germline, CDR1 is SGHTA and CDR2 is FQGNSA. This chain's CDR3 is CASSGQGAGEQYF. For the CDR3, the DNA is TGTGCCAGCAGCGGGCAGGGGGCGGGGGAGCAGTACTTC.

Here the CDR3 DNA reads TGCGCCAGCAGCGAGCCGGGACAGCAAGAGACCCAGTACTTC. Translating gives CASSEPGQQETQYF. The J gene is TRBJ2-5, the V gene TRBV5-1; 7 nucleotides agree with TRBD1. The V gene end was trimmed by 4 bases and the J gene end by 2 bases; junction bases not matched to a gene: 5. The germline V gene has CDR1 SGHRS and CDR2 YFSETQ. The CDR3 is 14 residues long.

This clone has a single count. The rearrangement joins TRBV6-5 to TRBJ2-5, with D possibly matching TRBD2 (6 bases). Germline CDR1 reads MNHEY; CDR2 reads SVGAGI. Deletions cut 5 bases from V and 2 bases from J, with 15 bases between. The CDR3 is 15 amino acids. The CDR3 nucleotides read TGTGCCAGCAGTCCGGGAGTGGTTACACAAGAGACCCAGTACTTC. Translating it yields CASSPGVVTQETQYF.

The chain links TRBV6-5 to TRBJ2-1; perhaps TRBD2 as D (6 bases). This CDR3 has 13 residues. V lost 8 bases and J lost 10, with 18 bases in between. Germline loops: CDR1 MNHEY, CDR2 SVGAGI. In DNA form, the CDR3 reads TGTGCCAGCGGAAGACTGACTAGTCACGAGCAGTTCTTC. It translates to CASGRLTSHEQFF.

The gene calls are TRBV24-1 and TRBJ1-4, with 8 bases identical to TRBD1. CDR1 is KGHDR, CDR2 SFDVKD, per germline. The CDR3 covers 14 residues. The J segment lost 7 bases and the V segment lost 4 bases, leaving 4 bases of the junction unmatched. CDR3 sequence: CATSEGGQVEKLFF. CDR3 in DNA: TGTGCCACCAGTGAGGGGGGACAGGTTGAAAAACTGTTTTTT.

CDR3 loop: CASSQSEGGNEQFF. DNA for the CDR3: TGTGCCAGCAGCCAAAGCGAGGGGGGCAATGAGCAGTTCTTC. The chain employs TRBV14 and TRBJ2-1, with D possibly called TRBD1 or TRBD2 (6 bases each). The CDR3 contains 14 residues. Trimming removed 2 bases at V and 6 bases at J, with 11 bases between. CDR1 SGHDN and CDR2 FVKESK come from the germline V gene.

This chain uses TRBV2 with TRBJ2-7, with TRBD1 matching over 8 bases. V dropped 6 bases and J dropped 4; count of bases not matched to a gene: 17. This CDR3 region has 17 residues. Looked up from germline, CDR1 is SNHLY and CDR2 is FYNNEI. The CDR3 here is CASSRLPGTQGGYEQYF. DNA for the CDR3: TGTGCCAGCAGCCGTCTCCCAGGGACACAGGGGGGTTACGAGCAGTACTTC.

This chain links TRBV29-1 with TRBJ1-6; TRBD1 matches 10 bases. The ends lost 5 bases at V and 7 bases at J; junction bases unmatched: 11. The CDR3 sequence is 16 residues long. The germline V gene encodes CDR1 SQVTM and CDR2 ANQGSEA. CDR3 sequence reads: CSVRTGGSSANSPLHF. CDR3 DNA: TGCAGCGTTCGGACAGGGGGGTCGTCAGCAAATTCACCCCTCCACTTT.

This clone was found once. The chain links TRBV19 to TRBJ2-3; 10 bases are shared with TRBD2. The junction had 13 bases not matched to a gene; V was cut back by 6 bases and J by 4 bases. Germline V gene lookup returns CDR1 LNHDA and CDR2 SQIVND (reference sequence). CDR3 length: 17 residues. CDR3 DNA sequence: TGTGCCAGTAGCCGCCAGCGGGGGGGCCCCACCTCAGATACGCAGTATTTT. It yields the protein CASSRQRGGPTSDTQYF.

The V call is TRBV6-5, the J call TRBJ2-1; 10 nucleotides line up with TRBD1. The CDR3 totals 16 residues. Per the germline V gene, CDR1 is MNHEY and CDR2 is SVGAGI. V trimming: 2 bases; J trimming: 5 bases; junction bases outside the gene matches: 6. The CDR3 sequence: CASSYGGDRGNNEQFF. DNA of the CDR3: TGTGCCAGCAGTTACGGTGGGGACAGGGGAAACAATGAGCAGTTCTTC.

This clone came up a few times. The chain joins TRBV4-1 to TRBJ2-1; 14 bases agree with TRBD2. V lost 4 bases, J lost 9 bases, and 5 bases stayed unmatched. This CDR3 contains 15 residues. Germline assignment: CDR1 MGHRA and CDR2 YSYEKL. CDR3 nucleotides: TGCGCCAGCAGCCCGGGACTAGCGGGAGTCTTTGAGCAGTTCTTC. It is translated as CASSPGLAGVFEQFF.

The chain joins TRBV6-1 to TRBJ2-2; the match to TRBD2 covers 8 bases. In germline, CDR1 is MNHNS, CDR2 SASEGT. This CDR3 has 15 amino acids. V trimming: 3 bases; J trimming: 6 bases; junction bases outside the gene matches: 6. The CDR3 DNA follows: TGTGCCAGCAGTGACCTGGGACTAGGGTCCGGGGAGCTGTTTTTT. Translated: CASSDLGLGSGELFF.

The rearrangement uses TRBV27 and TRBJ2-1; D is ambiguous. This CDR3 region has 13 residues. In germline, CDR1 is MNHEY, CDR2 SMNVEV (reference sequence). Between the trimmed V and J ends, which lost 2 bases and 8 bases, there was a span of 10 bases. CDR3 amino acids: CASSLKIFHEQFF. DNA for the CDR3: TGTGCCAGCAGTTTAAAAATATTCCATGAGCAGTTCTTC.

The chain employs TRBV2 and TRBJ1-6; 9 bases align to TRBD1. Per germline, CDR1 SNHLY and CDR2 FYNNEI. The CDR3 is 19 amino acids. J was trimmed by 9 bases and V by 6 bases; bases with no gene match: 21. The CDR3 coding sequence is TGTGCCAGCAGGCGATCACTCCGGGACAGGGAACAGGGGCGTTCACCCCTCCACTTT. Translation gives CASRRSLRDREQGRSPLHF.

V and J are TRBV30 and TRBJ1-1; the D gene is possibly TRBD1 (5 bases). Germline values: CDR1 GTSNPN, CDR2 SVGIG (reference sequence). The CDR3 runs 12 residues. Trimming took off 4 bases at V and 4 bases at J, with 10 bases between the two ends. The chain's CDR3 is CAWNRWGTEAFF. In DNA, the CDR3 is TGTGCCTGGAACAGGTGGGGCACTGAAGCTTTCTTT.

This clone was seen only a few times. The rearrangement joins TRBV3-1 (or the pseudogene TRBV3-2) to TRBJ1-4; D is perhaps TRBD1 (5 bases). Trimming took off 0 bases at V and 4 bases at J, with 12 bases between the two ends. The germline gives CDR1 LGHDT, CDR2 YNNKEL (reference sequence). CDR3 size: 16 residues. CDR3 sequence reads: CASSQDRGGDNEKLFF. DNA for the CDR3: TGTGCCAGCAGCCAAGATCGGGGCGGTGATAATGAAAAACTGTTTTTT.

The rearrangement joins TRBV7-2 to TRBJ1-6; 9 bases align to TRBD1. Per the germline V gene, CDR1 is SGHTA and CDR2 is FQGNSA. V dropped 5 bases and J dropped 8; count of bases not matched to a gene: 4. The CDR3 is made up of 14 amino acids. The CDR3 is CASSITGGDSPLHF. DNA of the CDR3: TGTGCCAGCAGCATAACAGGGGGCGATTCACCCCTCCACTTT.

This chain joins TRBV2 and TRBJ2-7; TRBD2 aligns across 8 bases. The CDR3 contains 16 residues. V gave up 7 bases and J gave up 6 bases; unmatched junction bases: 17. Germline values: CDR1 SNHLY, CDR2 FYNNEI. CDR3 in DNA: TGTGCCAGCACTCCCAGCGGGAGATTGGGGTTTCGCGAGCAGTACTTC. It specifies CASTPSGRLGFREQYF.

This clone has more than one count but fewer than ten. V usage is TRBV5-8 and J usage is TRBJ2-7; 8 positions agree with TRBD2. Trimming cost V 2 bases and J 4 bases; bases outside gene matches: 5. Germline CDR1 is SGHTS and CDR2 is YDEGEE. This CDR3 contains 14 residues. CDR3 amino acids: CASSFGGGGYEQYF. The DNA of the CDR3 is TGTGCCAGCAGCTTCGGGGGGGGCGGATACGAGCAGTACTTC.

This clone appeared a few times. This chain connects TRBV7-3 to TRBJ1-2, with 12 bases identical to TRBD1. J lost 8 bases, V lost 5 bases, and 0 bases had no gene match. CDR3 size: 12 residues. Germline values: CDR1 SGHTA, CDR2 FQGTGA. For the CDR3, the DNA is TGTGCCAGCAGCGGGACAGGGGGCGGCTACACCTTC. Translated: CASSGTGGGYTF.

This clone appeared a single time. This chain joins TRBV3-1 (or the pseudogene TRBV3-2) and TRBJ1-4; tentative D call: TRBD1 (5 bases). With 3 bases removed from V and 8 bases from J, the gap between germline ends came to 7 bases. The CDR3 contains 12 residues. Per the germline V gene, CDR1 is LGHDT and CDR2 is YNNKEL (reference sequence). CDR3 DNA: TGTGCCAGCAGCCACAACAGGGAAAAACTGTTTTTT. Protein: CASSHNREKLFF.

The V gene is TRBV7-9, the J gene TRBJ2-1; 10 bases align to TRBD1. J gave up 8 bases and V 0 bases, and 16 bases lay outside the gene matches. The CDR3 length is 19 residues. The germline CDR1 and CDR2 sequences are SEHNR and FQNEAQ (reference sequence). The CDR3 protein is CASSLAMTYSRDRGYEQFF. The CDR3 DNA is TGTGCCAGCAGCTTAGCCATGACCTACTCCCGGGACAGGGGTTATGAGCAGTTCTTC.

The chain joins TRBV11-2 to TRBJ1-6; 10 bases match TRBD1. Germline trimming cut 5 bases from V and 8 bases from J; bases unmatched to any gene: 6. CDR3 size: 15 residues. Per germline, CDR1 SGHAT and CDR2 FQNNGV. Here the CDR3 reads CASSADRGGYSPLHF. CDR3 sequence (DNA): TGTGCCAGCAGCGCGGACAGGGGGGGATATTCACCCCTCCACTTT.

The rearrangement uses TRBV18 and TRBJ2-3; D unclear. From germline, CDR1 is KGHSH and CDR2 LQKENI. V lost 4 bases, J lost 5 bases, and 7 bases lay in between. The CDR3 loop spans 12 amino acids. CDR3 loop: CASSRVQDTQYF. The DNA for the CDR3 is TGTGCCAGCTCACGAGTCCAAGATACGCAGTATTTT.

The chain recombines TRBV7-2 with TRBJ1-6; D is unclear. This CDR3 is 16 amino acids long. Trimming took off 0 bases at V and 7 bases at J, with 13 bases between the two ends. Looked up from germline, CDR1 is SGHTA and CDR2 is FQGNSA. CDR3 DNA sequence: TGTGCCAGCAGCTTAGCGCTTAGGGCGGCAAATTCACCCCTCCACTTT. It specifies CASSLALRAANSPLHF.

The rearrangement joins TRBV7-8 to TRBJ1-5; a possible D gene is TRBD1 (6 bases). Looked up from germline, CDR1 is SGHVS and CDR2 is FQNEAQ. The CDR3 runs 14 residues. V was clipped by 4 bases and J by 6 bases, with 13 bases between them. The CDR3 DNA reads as TGTGCCAGCAGCTCTGGGGGCCCTCCTCAGCCCCAGCATTTT. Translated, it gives CASSSGGPPQPQHF. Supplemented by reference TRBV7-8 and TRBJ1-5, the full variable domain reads GAGVSQSPRYKVAKRGQDVALRCDPISGHVSLFWYQQALGQGPEFLTYFQNEAQLDKSGLPSDRFFAERPEGSVSTLKIQRTQQEDSAVYLCASSSGGPPQPQHFGDGTRLSIL.

The CDR3, as DNA: TGTGCCTGGAGTGAGACGACAGAGGACGAGCAGTACTTC. Protein product: CAWSETTEDEQYF. The chain is built from TRBV30 and TRBJ2-7, with a weak D call TRBD1 (5 bases). This CDR3 comprises 13 residues. Looked up from germline, CDR1 is GTSNPN and CDR2 is SVGIG (reference sequence). Trimming pared 1 base from V and 5 bases from J, leaving 12 bases between.